This T cell receptor beta chain was identified in a study of blood T cells in healthy people across ages. V lost 3 bases to trimming and J lost 9 bases; unmatched junction nucleotides: 3. The germline V gene encodes CDR1 SGHRS and CDR2 YFSETQ. The length of the CDR3 is 12 residues. It was with a sample-barcoded 5' primer and a J-beta primer mix that a second PCR of roughly 6 to 12 cycles was run. Using its own MiXCR run on the 5' RACE reads, TCRdb lists one record per CDR3 protein. The sample lists roughly 1,100,000 distinct CDR3 sequences, less than 25% occurring once. The sample also formed part of further work on T cells of mothers and their children.

The J gene is TRBJ2-3, the V gene TRBV5-1; 8 bases fit TRBD1. The sequenced sample was blood. The receptor comes from a girl aged 2-10 years in good health. The CDR3 sequence: CASSWDRITQYF. CDR3 DNA: TGCGCCAGCAGCTGGGACAGGATCACGCAGTATTTT.